The entry below describes one T cell receptor beta chain. Its antigen is unknown. Base qualities are missing; no much larger clone stands one base away. Library preparation was by 5' RACE. The instrument was an Illumina HiSeq 2000. Template switching introduced a universal primer binding site; the final cDNA contained a unique molecular identifier, enabling accurate counting of TCR cDNA molecules. Specific primers in the conserved constant-segment region were used to synthesize first-strand cDNA for TCR alpha and beta chains. Each cDNA library was double barcoded, with a SMART-Mk sample barcode plus Illumina barcodes, to control for contamination. TruSeq adapter sequences, together with Illumina sample barcodes, were added in two successive PCR steps. Sequencing of the TCR alpha and beta cDNA libraries was done on the Illumina HiSeq platform using custom primers. The paper's processing steps were these. MiGEC was used to process raw reads and extract unique molecular identifiers, and MiXCR was used to find CDR3 positions. Recombination models were inferred per individual with the repgenHMM and IGoR tools using an EM algorithm. The tcR package in R was used for shared clonotype analysis, with sharing normalized by the product of cloneset sizes. Out-of-frame nonproductive sequences were analyzed to study raw recombination free of thymic and clonal selection effects. TCRdb handled the public reads itself, with Q25 trimming in fastp and clone calling in MiXCR, and kept productive beta chains. Identical CDR3 proteins give one entry, which carries the most common genes and DNA. These V and J calls are TCRdb output, not the study's own analysis. The sample table contains around 650,000 distinct CDR3 sequences; only one count was recorded for around 7.5% of them. The ten largest make up 1.6% of the sample.

Every donor was a healthy Caucasian. Three pairs of female monozygotic twins, all aged about 18 to 30 years, were included in the twin cohort. Peripheral blood mononuclear cells were used as the source from which RNA for TCR libraries was isolated. The data were taken from a study of identical twins (dated by TCRdb to 2016 to 2018). In terms of the full investigation: To test whether fetal clonotypes persist, the study used deep sequencing on TCR alpha and beta repertoires from monozygotic twins, unrelated adults of various ages, and cord blood. To rule out contamination, the twin experiments were replicated at different times with different library preparation protocols. Beyond this particular receptor, the publication reports: Excess twin sharing in beta out-of-frame sequences was weaker because fewer shared sequences lowered the signal-to-noise ratio. Abundant cord blood beta clonotypes carried fewer insertions; young adult naive repertoires showed a weaker similar trend, while memory repertoires showed none. Out-of-frame TCR alpha sequences shared between twins showed an excess of low generation-probability sequences compared with coincidental sharing between unrelated individuals. Invariant T cells such as MAIT and iNKT could partly confound zero-insertion analyses, although diverse VJ usage argued against such confounding for most clonotypes. Out-of-frame TCR alpha sharing in monozygotic twins was systematically underestimated by recombination models, whereas sharing between unrelated individuals was in agreement with the recombination models. Because the same donors could not be followed over many years, the conclusions depended on cross-sectional statistical analysis.

V is pared back by 7 bases and J by 7 bases, with 10 bases lying between the germline termini. The germline V gene specifies MNHEY as CDR1 and SVGAGI as CDR2. The CDR3, from cysteine to phenylalanine, totals 12 residues. This entry keeps only the CDR3 DNA: 36 bases, framed from base 1. This sample also appeared in a second study, on yellow fever vaccine responses in identical twins. The second paper states: According to the authors, in identical twins the way T cells responded to vaccination appeared partly convergent and partly personalized. In the study, vaccine-responding T cell clones were precisely tracked in identical twins.

The sequence links TRBV6-5 to TRBJ2-2; the D region possibly corresponds to TRBD2 (5 bases align). Sequencing was done on a sample of PBMCs. The sequence was obtained from a woman under 30 in good health. The DNA sequence is TGTGCCAGCACCTCCCGGGGCGGGGAGCTGTTTTTT. The encoded protein is CASTSRGGELFF.